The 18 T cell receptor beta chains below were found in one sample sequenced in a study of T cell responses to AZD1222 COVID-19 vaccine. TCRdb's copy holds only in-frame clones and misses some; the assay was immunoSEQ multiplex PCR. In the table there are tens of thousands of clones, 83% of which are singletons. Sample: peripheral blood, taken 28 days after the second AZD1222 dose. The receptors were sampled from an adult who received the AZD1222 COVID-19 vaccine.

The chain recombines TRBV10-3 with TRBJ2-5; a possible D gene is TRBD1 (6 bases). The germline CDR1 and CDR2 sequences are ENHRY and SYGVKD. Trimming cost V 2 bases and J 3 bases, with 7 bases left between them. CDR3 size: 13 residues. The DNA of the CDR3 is TGTGCCATCAGTGAGGCAGGGGAAGAGACCCAGTACTTC. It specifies CAISEAGEETQYF.

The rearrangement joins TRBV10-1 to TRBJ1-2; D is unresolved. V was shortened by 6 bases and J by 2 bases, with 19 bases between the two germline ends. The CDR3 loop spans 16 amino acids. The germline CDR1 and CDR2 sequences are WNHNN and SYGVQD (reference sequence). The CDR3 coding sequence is TGCGCCAGCAGCCGATCTGGGAAGGGCCGGAACTATGGCTACACCTTC. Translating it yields CASSRSGKGRNYGYTF.

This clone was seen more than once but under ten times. The CDR3 DNA sequence: TGTGCCACCAGTGACACCGGGACTAGCGGGGCCAATGAGCAGTTCTTC. Encoded protein: CATSDTGTSGANEQFF. The chain joins TRBV24-1 to TRBJ2-1, with 13 bases lining up with TRBD2. The CDR3 spans 16 residues. The germline V gene encodes CDR1 KGHDR and CDR2 SFDVKD. Losses at the gene ends were 4 bases for V and 6 bases for J; bases not matched to a gene: 5.

The CDR3 sequence: CASGWGSGDTEAFF. CDR3 DNA sequence: TGTGCCAGCGGGTGGGGCTCCGGGGACACTGAAGCTTTCTTT. The chain couples TRBV2 to TRBJ1-1; weak D call: TRBD1 (5 bases). This CDR3 is 14 amino acids long. V lost 8 bases, J lost 3 bases, and 16 bases lay in between. Germline V gene data show CDR1 as SNHLY and CDR2 as FYNNEI.

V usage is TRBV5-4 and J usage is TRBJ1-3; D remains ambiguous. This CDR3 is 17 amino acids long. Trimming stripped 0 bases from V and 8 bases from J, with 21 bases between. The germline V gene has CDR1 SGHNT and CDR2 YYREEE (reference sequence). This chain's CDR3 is CASSLAMRPPGEDTIYF. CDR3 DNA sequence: TGTGCCAGCAGCTTGGCCATGCGACCCCCCGGGGAAGACACCATATATTTT.

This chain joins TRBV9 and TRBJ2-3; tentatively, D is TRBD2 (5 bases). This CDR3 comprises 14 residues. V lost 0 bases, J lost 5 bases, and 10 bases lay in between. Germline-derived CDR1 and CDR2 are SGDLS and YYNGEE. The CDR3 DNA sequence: TGTGCCAGCAGCGTAGCTCCGGGGAGAGATACGCAGTATTTT. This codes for CASSVAPGRDTQYF.

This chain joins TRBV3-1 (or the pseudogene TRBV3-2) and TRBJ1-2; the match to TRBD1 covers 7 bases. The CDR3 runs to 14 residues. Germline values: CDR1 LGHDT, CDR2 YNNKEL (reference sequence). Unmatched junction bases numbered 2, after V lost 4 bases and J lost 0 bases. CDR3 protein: CASSRGTANYGYTF. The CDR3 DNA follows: TGTGCCAGCAGCCGCGGGACAGCTAACTATGGCTACACCTTC.

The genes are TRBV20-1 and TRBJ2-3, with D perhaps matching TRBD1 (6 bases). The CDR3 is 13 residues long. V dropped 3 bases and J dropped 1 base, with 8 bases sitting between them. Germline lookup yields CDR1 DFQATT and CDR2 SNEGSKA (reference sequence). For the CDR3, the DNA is TGCAGTGCTAGTAGGACAGGCACAGATACGCAGTATTTT. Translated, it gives CSASRTGTDTQYF.

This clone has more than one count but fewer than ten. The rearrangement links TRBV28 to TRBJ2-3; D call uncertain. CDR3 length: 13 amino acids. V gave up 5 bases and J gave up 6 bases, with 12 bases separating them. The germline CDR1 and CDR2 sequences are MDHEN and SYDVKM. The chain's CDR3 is CASSGPARDTQYF. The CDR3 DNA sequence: TGTGCCAGCAGTGGACCGGCACGGGATACGCAGTATTTT.

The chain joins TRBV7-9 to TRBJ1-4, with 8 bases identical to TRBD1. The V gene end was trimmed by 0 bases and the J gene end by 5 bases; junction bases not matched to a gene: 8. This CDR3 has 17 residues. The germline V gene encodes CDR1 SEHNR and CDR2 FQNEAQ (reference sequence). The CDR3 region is CASSLANFRTGNEKLFF. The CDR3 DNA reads TGTGCCAGCAGCTTAGCTAACTTCCGGACAGGGAATGAAAAACTGTTTTTT.

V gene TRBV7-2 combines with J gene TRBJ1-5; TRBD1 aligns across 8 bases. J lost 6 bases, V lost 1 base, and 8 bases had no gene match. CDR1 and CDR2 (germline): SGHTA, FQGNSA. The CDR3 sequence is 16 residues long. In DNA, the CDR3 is TGTGCCAGCAGCTTAGTCTTCGGACAGGGCCCTCAGCCCCAGCATTTT. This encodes CASSLVFGQGPQPQHF.

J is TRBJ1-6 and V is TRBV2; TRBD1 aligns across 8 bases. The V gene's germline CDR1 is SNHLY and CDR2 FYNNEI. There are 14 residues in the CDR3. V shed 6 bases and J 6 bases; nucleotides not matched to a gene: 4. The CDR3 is CASRRTGINSPLHF. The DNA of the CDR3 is TGTGCCAGCAGACGGACAGGGATTAATTCACCCCTCCACTTT. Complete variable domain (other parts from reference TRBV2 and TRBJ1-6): EPEVTQTPSHQVTQMGQEVILRCVPISNHLYFYWYRQILGQKVEFLVSFYNNEISEKSEIFDDQFSVERPDGSNFTLKIRSTKLEDSAMYFCASRRTGINSPLHFGNGTRLTVT.

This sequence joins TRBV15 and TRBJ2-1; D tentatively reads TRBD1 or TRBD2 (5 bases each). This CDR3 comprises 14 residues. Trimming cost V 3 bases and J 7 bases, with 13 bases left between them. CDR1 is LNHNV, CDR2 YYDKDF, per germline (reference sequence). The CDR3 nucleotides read TGTGCCACCAGCAGGAGGGACGGACCTAATGAGCAGTTCTTC. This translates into CATSRRDGPNEQFF.

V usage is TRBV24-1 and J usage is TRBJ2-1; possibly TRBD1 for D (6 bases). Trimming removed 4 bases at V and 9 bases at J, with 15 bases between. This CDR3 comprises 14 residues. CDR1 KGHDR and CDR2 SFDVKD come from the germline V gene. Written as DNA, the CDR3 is TGTGCCACCAGTGACCTAACCACAGGGCGTGAGCAGTTCTTC. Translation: CATSDLTTGREQFF.

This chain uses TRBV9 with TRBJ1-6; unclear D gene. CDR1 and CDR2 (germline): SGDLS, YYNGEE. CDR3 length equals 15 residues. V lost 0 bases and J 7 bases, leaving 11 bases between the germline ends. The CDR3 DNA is TGTGCCAGCAGCGTAGGACGGACCGCCAATTCACCCCTCCACTTT. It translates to CASSVGRTANSPLHF. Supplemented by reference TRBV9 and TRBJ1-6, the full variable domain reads DSGVTQTPKHLITATGQRVTLRCSPRSGDLSVYWYQQSLDQGLQFLIQYYNGEERAKGNILERFSAQQFPDLHSELNLSSLELGDSALYFCASSVGRTANSPLHFGNGTRLTVT.

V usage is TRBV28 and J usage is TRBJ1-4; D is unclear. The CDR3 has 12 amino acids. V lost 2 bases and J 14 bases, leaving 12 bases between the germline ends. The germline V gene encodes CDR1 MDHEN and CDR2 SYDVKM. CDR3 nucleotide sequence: TGTGCCAGCAGTTTACCTGAGAATCGGCTGTTTTTT. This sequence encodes CASSLPENRLFF.

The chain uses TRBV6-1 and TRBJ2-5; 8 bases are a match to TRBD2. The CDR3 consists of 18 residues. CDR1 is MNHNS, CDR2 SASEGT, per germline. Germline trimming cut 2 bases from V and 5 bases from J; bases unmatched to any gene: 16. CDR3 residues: CASSELNGRGGQGETQYF. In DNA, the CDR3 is TGTGCCAGCAGTGAATTGAACGGGCGCGGGGGGCAGGGGGAGACCCAGTACTTC.

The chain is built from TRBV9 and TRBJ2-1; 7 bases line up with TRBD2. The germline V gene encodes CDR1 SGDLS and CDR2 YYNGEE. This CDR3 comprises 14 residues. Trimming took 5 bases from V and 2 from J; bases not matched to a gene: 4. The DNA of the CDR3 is TGTGCCAGCAGGTTAAGCGGGACCTACAATGAGCAGTTCTTC. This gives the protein CASRLSGTYNEQFF.